The 9 T cell receptor beta chains below come from one sample, sequenced in a study of T cells after yellow fever vaccination. TCRdb analysed the 5' RACE reads with MiXCR anew, one entry per CDR3 protein. The table lists 450,000 to 550,000 distinct CDR3 sequences, just over 20% of them singletons. The sequences come from PBMCs, collected roughly 20 days after the first yellow fever vaccination. These receptors were collected from a man between 18 and 29 years old who received the YFV17D yellow fever vaccine.

The J gene is TRBJ2-3, the V gene TRBV18; D is possibly TRBD1 (5 bases). Trimming stripped 8 bases from V and 0 bases from J, with 12 bases between. In germline, CDR1 is KGHSH, CDR2 LQKENI. The CDR3 sequence is 14 residues long. CDR3 in amino acids: CASRMPGSTDTQYF. Written as DNA, the CDR3 is TGTGCCAGCCGGATGCCAGGGAGCACAGATACGCAGTATTTT. Together with reference TRBV18 and TRBJ2-3, the CDR3 gives the full variable domain: NAGVMQNPRHLVRRRGQEARLRCSPMKGHSHVYWYRQLPEEGLKFMVYLQKENIIDESGMPKERFSAEFPKEGPSILRIQQVVRGDSAAYFCASRMPGSTDTQYFGPGTRLTVL.

This clonotype has only a few counts. The chain is built from TRBV6-5 and TRBJ1-1, with no clear D. V was clipped by 0 bases and J by 1 base, with 9 bases between them. Per the germline V gene, CDR1 is MNHEY and CDR2 is SVGAGI. The CDR3 has 15 residues. The CDR3, as DNA: TGTGCCAGCAGTTACTCGACCAGGCCGAACACTGAAGCTTTCTTT. This translates into CASSYSTRPNTEAFF.

In this sample, this clonotype turned up a few times. V is TRBV5-1 and J is TRBJ2-2; D might be TRBD2 (7 bases). V was pared by 0 bases and J by 5 bases, with 17 bases between. The germline gives CDR1 SGHRS, CDR2 YFSETQ. This CDR3 is built from 17 residues. The CDR3 bases are TGCGCCAGCAGCTTGGCCCCGCGGGGGCCGGAAACCGGGGAGCTGTTTTTT. Its translation: CASSLAPRGPETGELFF.

J is TRBJ2-2 and V is TRBV18; 7 bases agree with TRBD1. V shed 3 bases, J shed 4 bases, and the junction held 2 bases outside the gene matches. This CDR3 is built from 14 residues. The germline V gene has CDR1 KGHSH and CDR2 LQKENI. CDR3 DNA sequence: TGTGCCAGCTCACCGGGACAGACCACCGGGGAGCTGTTTTTT. It yields the protein CASSPGQTTGELFF.

This clonotype has only a few counts. The chain carries TRBV20-1 and TRBJ1-2, with D tentatively TRBD1 (6 bases). The CDR3 spans 13 residues. Trimming removed 5 bases at V and 0 bases at J, with 10 bases between. Germline assignment: CDR1 DFQATT and CDR2 SNEGSKA (reference sequence). The CDR3 protein is CSAADSSNYGYTF. The CDR3 DNA reads as TGCAGTGCTGCGGACAGTTCTAACTATGGCTACACCTTC.

This clonotype has more than one count but fewer than ten. The chain uses TRBV5-1 and TRBJ1-3, with D hard to call. CDR1 is SGHRS, CDR2 YFSETQ, per germline. The CDR3 runs to 13 residues. V was clipped by 2 bases and J by 5 bases, with 8 bases between them. As DNA, the CDR3 is TGCGCCAGCAGCTTTGAGGCGAGAAACACCATATATTTT. It translates to CASSFEARNTIYF.

The chain recombines TRBV4-3 with TRBJ2-3; maybe TRBD1 (5 bases). Germline values: CDR1 LGHNA, CDR2 YSLEER. Trimming removed 5 bases at V and 4 bases at J, with 16 bases between. The length of the CDR3 is 15 residues. CDR3 sequence reads: CASSRDSLSADTQYF. CDR3 nucleotide sequence: TGCGCCAGCAGCAGAGACAGCTTATCCGCAGATACGCAGTATTTT.

The chain is built from TRBV6-2 or TRBV6-3 and TRBJ1-5, with TRBD1 identical over 11 bases. Germline V gene sequence: CDR1 MNHEY, CDR2 SVGEGT. This CDR3 is 15 amino acids long. Trimming cost V 5 bases and J 7 bases; bases outside gene matches: 7. Here the CDR3 reads CASSGPGQGEQPQHF. CDR3 DNA sequence: TGTGCCAGCAGTGGGCCGGGACAGGGGGAACAGCCCCAGCATTTT.

The chain joins TRBV4-3 to TRBJ2-3; TRBD2 matches at 9 bases. Trimming took 0 bases from V and 0 from J; bases not matched to a gene: 4. This CDR3 contains 17 residues. Per the germline V gene, CDR1 is LGHNA and CDR2 is YSLEER. This CDR3 reads CASSQEERGASTDTQYF. In DNA, the CDR3 is TGCGCCAGCAGCCAAGAGGAGCGGGGGGCTAGCACAGATACGCAGTATTTT.